The 20 T cell receptor beta chains below all came from one sample that was sequenced in a study of tumor-infiltrating lymphocytes in localized non-small cell lung cancer. Data came from immunoSEQ multiplex PCR; TCRdb stores just in-frame clones and leaves some out. The sample shows about 9,300 clones, about 80% of them seen only once. Sequenced sample: uninvolved lung tissue not adjacent to the tumor. These receptors all come from a human donor with non-small cell lung cancer.

This chain joins TRBV30 and TRBJ2-1; no firm D call. Germline-derived CDR1 and CDR2 are GTSNPN and SVGIG (reference sequence). This CDR3 has 14 amino acids. The germline V and J ends were trimmed by 2 bases and 10 bases, with 18 bases remaining between them. Here the CDR3 reads CAWSLPRTFREQFF. The CDR3 DNA sequence: TGTGCCTGGAGTCTGCCAAGGACGTTTCGGGAGCAGTTCTTC.

V gene TRBV5-1 combines with J gene TRBJ2-7, with 10 positions matching TRBD2. The CDR3 contains 15 residues. From germline, CDR1 is SGHRS and CDR2 YFSETQ. Trimming at V came to 3 bases and at J to 3 bases, leaving 6 bases not matched to a gene. CDR3 protein: CASSSLAGVYYEQYF. The CDR3 DNA is TGCGCCAGCAGCTCCCTAGCGGGGGTATACTACGAGCAGTACTTC.

This chain uses TRBV2 with TRBJ1-5; 8 bases fit TRBD1. The V and J ends lost 9 bases and 3 bases, in that order; junction bases with no gene match: 4. Germline V gene data show CDR1 as SNHLY and CDR2 as FYNNEI. The CDR3 loop spans 13 amino acids. The CDR3 DNA sequence: TGTGCCAGTCAGGGGGCCAACAATCAGCCCCAGCATTTT. Protein: CASQGANNQPQHF.

This clone has only one observation. This chain joins TRBV27 and TRBJ1-2, with D possibly TRBD1 on 6 matching bases. CDR1 and CDR2 (germline): MNHEY, SMNVEV (reference sequence). V lost 2 bases and J lost 4, with 11 bases in between. The CDR3 sequence is 14 residues long. CDR3 DNA sequence: TGTGCCAGCAGTTTACAGGGGCCGGGCTATGGCTACACCTTC. It specifies CASSLQGPGYGYTF.

The genes are TRBV6-5 and TRBJ1-2; D ambiguous. Germline lookup yields CDR1 MNHEY and CDR2 SVGAGI. The CDR3 has 13 residues. Trimming removed 3 bases from V and 7 bases from J, with 12 bases in between. In DNA form, the CDR3 reads TGTGCCAGCAGTTATAAAGGACGGTTTGGCTACACCTTC. It translates to CASSYKGRFGYTF.

The chain uses TRBV30 and TRBJ2-6, with a possible D match to TRBD1 (5 bases). This CDR3 contains 16 residues. The germline gives CDR1 GTSNPN, CDR2 SVGIG (reference sequence). V lost 1 base to trimming and J lost 2 bases, with 12 bases between them. CDR3 in amino acids: CAWSAQGSPGANVLTF. CDR3 nucleotide sequence: TGTGCCTGGAGTGCGCAGGGTTCCCCTGGGGCCAACGTCCTGACTTTC. Together with reference TRBV30 and TRBJ2-6, the CDR3 gives the full variable domain: SQTIHQWPATLVQPVGSPLSLECTVEGTSNPNLYWYRQAAGRGLQLLFYSVGIGQISSEVPQNLSASRPQDRQFILSSKKLLLSDSGFYLCAWSAQGSPGANVLTFGAGSRLTVL.

V usage is TRBV19 and J usage is TRBJ1-2; TRBD1 aligns across 7 bases. Unmatched junction bases numbered 5, after V lost 3 bases and J lost 1 base. The CDR3 loop spans 15 amino acids. Germline-derived CDR1 and CDR2 are LNHDA and SQIVND (reference sequence). For the CDR3, the DNA is TGTGCCAGTAGTATCACAGGGGCTGTTAACTATGGCTACACCTTC. It encodes CASSITGAVNYGYTF.

This sequence joins TRBV28 and TRBJ1-1; D is possibly TRBD1 (6 bases). CDR3 length equals 13 residues. V gave up 3 bases and J gave up 1 base, with 6 bases separating them. Germline loops: CDR1 MDHEN, CDR2 SYDVKM. The CDR3 DNA is TGTGCCAGCAGTTTGACAGGGAACACTGAAGCTTTCTTT. This encodes CASSLTGNTEAFF.

The rearrangement links TRBV27 to TRBJ1-1; tentative D call: TRBD1 (5 bases). CDR1 MNHEY and CDR2 SMNVEV come from the germline V gene (reference sequence). The CDR3 loop spans 16 amino acids. The V end was cut by 5 bases, the J end by 0 bases, with 16 bases between. CDR3 loop: CASSPGRRDMNTEAFF. The CDR3 region has the DNA TGTGCCAGCAGTCCCGGCCGCAGGGATATGAACACTGAAGCTTTCTTT.

This chain joins TRBV28 and TRBJ2-7, with 9 bases fitting TRBD1. V dropped 7 bases and J dropped 2; count of bases not matched to a gene: 9. This CDR3 contains 15 residues. The germline V gene encodes CDR1 MDHEN and CDR2 SYDVKM. The CDR3 reads CASIPPGQGTYEQYF. DNA for the CDR3: TGTGCCAGCATCCCTCCGGGACAGGGTACCTACGAGCAGTACTTC.

The CDR3: CASSVAAGDYYEQYF. CDR3 nucleotide sequence: TGTGCCAGCAGCGTAGCGGCGGGGGACTACTACGAGCAGTACTTC. The chain employs TRBV9 and TRBJ2-7, with TRBD2 matching 7 bases. The J segment lost 3 bases and the V segment lost 0 bases, leaving 6 bases of the junction unmatched. The CDR3 has 15 amino acids. Germline CDR1 SGDLS, CDR2 YYNGEE.

The chain recombines TRBV6-6 with TRBJ1-5; D possibly corresponds to TRBD1 (5 bases). The CDR3 runs 11 residues. Germline CDR1 MNHNY, CDR2 SVGAGI (reference sequence). CDR3 sequence: CAAGANQPQHF. Written as DNA, the CDR3 is TGTGCTGCTGGGGCCAATCAGCCCCAGCATTTT.

This chain joins TRBV27 and TRBJ2-7; 8 bases match TRBD2. This CDR3 contains 17 residues. Germline V gene data show CDR1 as MNHEY and CDR2 as SMNVEV (reference sequence). Germline trimming cut 5 bases from V and 0 bases from J; bases unmatched to any gene: 12. In DNA, the CDR3 is TGTGCCAGCAGTCGCCGGGGGGGCGGGGGAAGCTCCTACGAGCAGTACTTC. Translated, it gives CASSRRGGGGSSYEQYF.

The V and J genes are TRBV27 and TRBJ2-7, with 9 bases aligning to TRBD1. The germline V gene has CDR1 MNHEY and CDR2 SMNVEV (reference sequence). J gave up 2 bases and V 2 bases, and 7 bases lay outside the gene matches. CDR3 length equals 16 residues. CDR3 sequence: CASSLRGQGLTYEQYF. DNA for the CDR3: TGTGCCAGCAGTTTACGGGGACAGGGACTTACCTACGAGCAGTACTTC.

The J gene is TRBJ1-4, the V gene TRBV5-1, with D possibly TRBD1 on 6 matching bases. CDR1 is SGHRS, CDR2 YFSETQ, per germline. Trimming removed 4 bases from V and 4 bases from J, with 17 bases in between. This CDR3 is 16 amino acids long. The CDR3 protein is CASSRSGDWVNEKLFF. In DNA, the CDR3 is TGCGCCAGCAGCAGGTCAGGGGATTGGGTTAATGAAAAACTGTTTTTT.

The chain employs TRBV6-1 and TRBJ1-2; no firm D call. The CDR3 loop spans 15 amino acids. V dropped 7 bases and J dropped 5 bases, with 20 bases sitting between them. Germline lookup yields CDR1 MNHNS and CDR2 SASEGT. DNA for the CDR3: TGTGCCAGCACCTTCTCTAGGACCTTCGGGTATGGCTACACCTTC. Translated, it gives CASTFSRTFGYGYTF.

This chain joins TRBV4-1 and TRBJ2-2; D remains ambiguous. Germline V CDR1 and CDR2: MGHRA, YSYEKL. Trimming cost V 8 bases and J 3 bases, with 16 bases left between them. The CDR3 has 15 amino acids. CDR3 DNA sequence: TGCGCCAGCGAACGATCCGACGCGGACACCGGGGAGCTGTTTTTT. Its protein is CASERSDADTGELFF.

The V call is TRBV11-3, the J call TRBJ2-5, with 8 positions matching TRBD1. The CDR3 length is 13 residues. The V segment lost 3 bases and the J segment 6 bases; nucleotides outside the gene matches: 3. From germline, CDR1 is SGHNT and CDR2 YENEEA. In DNA form, the CDR3 reads TGTGCCAGCAGCTTCGGACAGGGTCAGACCCAGTACTTC. Translated: CASSFGQGQTQYF.

This rearrangement joins TRBV2 to TRBJ1-2; D is uncertain. Germline CDR1 reads SNHLY; CDR2 reads FYNNEI. The V gene lost 2 bases and the J gene lost 5 bases, with 18 bases spanning the gap. The CDR3 is made up of 16 amino acids. The CDR3 DNA follows: TGTGCCAGCAGTGAATGGGGTTGGACGGAGGGATATGGCTACACCTTC. This gives the protein CASSEWGWTEGYGYTF.

This clone was observed once. The chain recombines TRBV5-1 with TRBJ2-1; TRBD1 agrees at 8 bases. Losses at the gene ends were 4 bases for V and 1 base for J; bases not matched to a gene: 4. CDR1 is SGHRS, CDR2 YFSETQ, per germline. The CDR3 consists of 15 residues. The CDR3 nucleotides are TGCGCCAGCAGCCTGACAGGGGTTTCCTACAATGAGCAGTTCTTC. This encodes CASSLTGVSYNEQFF.